These T cell receptor beta chains were read from a single sample in a study of shared clonotypes between healthy human individuals. Produced via immunoSEQ multiplex PCR; TCRdb's table is partial and in-frame only. The data contain some 2 million clones, approximately 95% of them singletons. Sequenced input: naive CD8+ T cells sorted from blood. The receptors stem from a young man in good health. Each CDR3 is given with its conserved first and last residue. The D gene is left open where the match is weak. Some rows mark clone size as missing; the rest say once, few, many or name a class of expanded clone.

v_call	cdr3_length	clone_size	j_call	d_call	cdr3_aa	cdr3_nt
TRBV30	12	few	TRBJ1-1	-	CAWSVTNTEAFF	TGTGCCTGGAGTGTGACCAACACTGAAGCTTTCTTT
TRBV9	12	-	TRBJ2-2	-	CASSGSSRELFF	TGTGCCAGCAGCGGCTCGAGTCGGGAGCTGTTTTTT
TRBV5-6	14	-	TRBJ2-7	TRBD1	CASSSDRGSYEQYF	TGTGCCAGCAGCTCCGACAGGGGCTCCTACGAGCAGTACTTC
TRBV7-9	17	-	TRBJ2-5	TRBD2	CASSSPPGLADQETQYF	TGTGCCAGCAGCTCGCCTCCGGGACTAGCCGACCAAGAGACCCAGTACTTC
TRBV25-1	16	once	TRBJ1-3	-	CASSEHEGGTINTIYF	TGTGCCAGCAGTGAACATGAGGGGGGGACAATAAACACCATATATTTT
TRBV7-3	15	-	TRBJ2-1	-	CASSSIPASYNEQFF	TGTGCCAGCAGCTCCATACCTGCTTCATACAATGAGCAGTTCTTC
TRBV7-6	14	few	TRBJ1-4	-	CASSLNAFEEKLFF	TGTGCCAGCAGCTTAAATGCCTTTGAGGAAAAACTGTTTTTT
TRBV7-8	16	-	TRBJ1-4	-	CASSLGPGLRNEKLFF	TGTGCCAGCAGCTTAGGTCCAGGGCTCCGAAATGAAAAACTGTTTTTT
TRBV5-1	16	-	TRBJ2-3	TRBD2	CASSPQPSGGTDTQYF	TGCGCCAGCAGCCCACAGCCTAGCGGGGGCACAGATACGCAGTATTTT
TRBV5-4	16	-	TRBJ1-4	-	CASSSGPAETNEKLFF	TGTGCCAGCAGCTCCGGTCCGGCTGAGACTAATGAAAAACTGTTTTTT
TRBV14	14	-	TRBJ2-7	-	CASSSDRRAYEQYF	TGTGCCAGCAGCTCCGACAGGCGAGCGTACGAGCAGTACTTC
TRBV4-1	14	-	TRBJ2-3	TRBD2	CASRTSEITDTQYF	TGCGCCAGCAGAACTAGCGAGATCACAGATACGCAGTATTTT
TRBV29-1	14	-	TRBJ1-1	-	CSVVVLGSAVGAFF	TGCAGCGTTGTGGTTCTGGGGTCCGCTGTAGGAGCTTTCTTT
TRBV28	15	once	TRBJ1-6	-	CASSLGPDVGSPLHF	TGTGCCAGCAGTTTGGGTCCTGACGTCGGTTCACCCCTCCACTTT